The 21 T cell receptor beta chains reported below all come from one sample, sequenced in a study of blood T cells in healthy people across ages. A sample-barcoded 5' primer and a J-beta primer mix were used in a second PCR of about 7 to 11 cycles. TCRdb itself ran the 5' RACE reads through MiXCR, one entry per CDR3 protein. This sample carries about 1.4 million distinct CDR3 sequences, 55% to 75% of them seen once, and the ten largest clones take under 8.5%. The sample comprised blood. The receptor source for this set is a man between 18 and 35 years old in good health.

V gene TRBV30 combines with J gene TRBJ1-2; D is possibly TRBD1 (5 bases). V gave up 0 bases and J gave up 4 bases, with 9 bases separating them. Germline V gene sequence: CDR1 GTSNPN, CDR2 SVGIG (reference sequence). This CDR3 spans 13 amino acids. In DNA form, the CDR3 reads TGTGCCTGGAGTGTGGGACGACTCTATGGCTACACCTTC. Its protein product is CAWSVGRLYGYTF.

The V and J genes are TRBV7-9 and TRBJ2-7; TRBD1 or TRBD2 may be the D gene (7 bases each). Germline V CDR1 and CDR2: SEHNR, FQNEAQ (reference sequence). Trimming left V 4 bases short and J 2 bases short, with 15 bases between. The CDR3 is 15 residues long. Written as DNA, the CDR3 is TGTGCCAGCAGCTCAGGGGGAGGGGCAGCCTACGAGCAGTACTTC. Translation: CASSSGGGAAYEQYF.

The V call is TRBV6-6, the J call TRBJ1-2; 9 nucleotides match TRBD1. The germline gives CDR1 MNHNY, CDR2 SVGAGI (reference sequence). The J segment lost 1 base and the V segment lost 7 bases, leaving 4 bases of the junction unmatched. The CDR3 runs to 14 residues. The CDR3 sequence is CASIQGQGNYGYTF. The CDR3 DNA reads TGTGCCAGCATCCAGGGACAGGGTAACTATGGCTACACCTTC.

This chain uses TRBV7-2 with TRBJ2-7; unclear D gene. The CDR3 covers 11 residues. In germline, CDR1 is SGHTA, CDR2 FQGNSA. Between the trimmed V and J ends, which lost 0 bases and 6 bases, there was a span of 3 bases. CDR3 region: CASSLAFEQYF. In DNA, the CDR3 is TGTGCCAGCAGCTTAGCTTTCGAGCAGTACTTC. Using reference TRBV7-2 and TRBJ2-7 for the parts outside the CDR3, the full variable domain is GAGVSQSPSNKVTEKGKDVELRCDPISGHTALYWYRQSLGQGLEFLIYFQGNSAPDKSGLPSDRFSAERTGGSVSTLTIQRTQQEDSAVYLCASSLAFEQYFGPGTRLTVT.

The sample holds a few counts of this clonotype. The chain couples TRBV6-2 or TRBV6-3 to TRBJ2-4, with no clear D. The closer fit of TRBJ2-7 to the DNA end suggests the J call may be wrong. CDR3 length: 14 residues. Germline CDR1 MNHEY, CDR2 SVGEGT. CDR3 protein: CASKSTLTSYEQYF. The CDR3 DNA follows: TGTGCCAGCAAATCAACGCTTACTTCGTACGAGCAGTACTTC.

This clonotype was counted between two and nine times. The V call is TRBV27, the J call TRBJ2-1; TRBD1 agrees at 7 bases. The CDR3 loop spans 15 amino acids. The germline CDR1 and CDR2 sequences are MNHEY and SMNVEV (reference sequence). V dropped 5 bases and J dropped 5; count of bases not matched to a gene: 9. CDR3: CASSTAGTDDNEQFF. CDR3 nucleotide sequence: TGTGCCAGCAGTACCGCCGGGACAGACGACAATGAGCAGTTCTTC.

This clonotype occurred a few times. The chain recombines TRBV6-5 with TRBJ2-1; 11 positions match TRBD2. This CDR3 region has 15 residues. V lost 2 bases, J lost 6 bases, and 3 bases stayed unmatched. Germline V lookup: CDR1 MNHEY, CDR2 SVGAGI. The CDR3 region has the DNA TGTGCCAGCAGTTACAGACTAGCGGGACGCAATGAGCAGTTCTTC. Residues: CASSYRLAGRNEQFF.

V usage is TRBV12-3 or TRBV12-4 and J usage is TRBJ1-2; D is unresolved. Deletions cut 1 base from V and 5 bases from J, with 14 bases between. The CDR3 runs 15 residues. CDR3 coding DNA: TGTGCCAGCAGTTTAGACGCCCCCGGGGTATATGGCTACACCTTC. Its translation is CASSLDAPGVYGYTF.

This sequence joins TRBV10-3 and TRBJ1-5; no clear D. Between the trimmed V and J ends, which lost 3 bases and 7 bases, there was a span of 10 bases. Looked up from germline, CDR1 is ENHRY and CDR2 is SYGVKD. The CDR3 runs 13 residues. The CDR3 reads CAISDEGDQPQHF. The CDR3, as DNA: TGTGCCATCAGTGATGAGGGCGACCAGCCCCAGCATTTT.

This clonotype has just one count. V gene TRBV3-1 combines with J gene TRBJ1-2; no definite D call. V was pared by 6 bases and J by 0 bases, with 8 bases between. The V gene's germline CDR1 is LGHDT and CDR2 YNNKEL (reference sequence). The CDR3 consists of 13 residues. In nucleotides, the CDR3 is TGTGCCAGCAGGCCCGAAACTAACTATGGCTACACCTTC. This translates into CASRPETNYGYTF.

The CDR3 reads CSARDLRLAEAYNEQFF. CDR3 DNA sequence: TGCAGTGCTAGAGATCTCAGACTAGCGGAAGCCTACAATGAGCAGTTCTTC. V is TRBV20-1 and J is TRBJ2-1; 9 bases are a match to TRBD2. Trimming cost V 0 bases and J 2 bases; bases outside gene matches: 8. The germline V gene has CDR1 DFQATT and CDR2 SNEGSKA (reference sequence). This CDR3 is 17 amino acids long.

Regarding this clonotype: At one of its ends the junction is not consistent with the germline gene, which may arise from a read error. This chain uses TRBV20-1 with TRBJ2-5; D unclear. The CDR3 contains 12 residues. Per the germline V gene, CDR1 is DFQATT and CDR2 is SNEGSKA (reference sequence). CDR3 protein: CSARWSQETQFF. The CDR3 DNA is TGCAGTGCTAGATGGAGCCAAGAGACCCAGTTCTTT.

V and J are TRBV10-3 and TRBJ2-3, with D tentatively TRBD1 (6 bases). V lost 6 bases and J lost 4, with 17 bases in between. The CDR3 has 15 residues. Germline assignment: CDR1 ENHRY and CDR2 SYGVKD. CDR3 protein: CAIRMDSSSPDTQYF. CDR3 DNA: TGTGCCATCAGAATGGACAGCTCGAGTCCAGATACGCAGTATTTT.

The chain uses TRBV18 and TRBJ2-3; D uncertain. V was cut by 1 base and J by 0 bases, with 8 bases left in between. Per the germline V gene, CDR1 is KGHSH and CDR2 is LQKENI. The CDR3 is 15 amino acids. The CDR3 region is CASSPRSHSTDTQYF. CDR3 nucleotide sequence: TGTGCCAGCTCACCACGGTCCCATAGCACAGATACGCAGTATTTT.

The chain uses TRBV28 and TRBJ2-6; TRBD1 agrees at 9 bases. The CDR3 extends over 17 amino acids. Germline CDR1 is MDHEN and CDR2 is SYDVKM. J was trimmed by 2 bases and V by 5 bases; bases with no gene match: 7. In DNA form, the CDR3 reads TGTGCCAGCAGTATTAAGGGACAGGGCGCTGGGGCCAACGTCCTGACTTTC. It is translated as CASSIKGQGAGANVLTF. The full variable domain, with the rest looked up from reference TRBV28 and TRBJ2-6, is DVKVTQSSRYLVKRTGEKVFLECVQDMDHENMFWYRQDPGLGLRLIYFSYDVKMKEKGDIPEGYSVSREKKERFSLILESASTNQTSMYLCASSIKGQGAGANVLTFGAGSRLTVL.

This clonotype was detected a few times. The rearrangement joins TRBV12-3 or TRBV12-4 to TRBJ2-2, with a weak D call TRBD1 (6 bases). Trimming removed 7 bases at V and 9 bases at J, with 18 bases between. There are 14 residues in the CDR3. CDR3: CASKTGTRARELFF. CDR3 nucleotide sequence: TGTGCCAGCAAAACCGGGACAAGGGCCAGGGAGCTGTTTTTT.

The genes are TRBV4-1 and TRBJ2-1; the D is unclear. The CDR3 consists of 14 residues. V lost 0 bases, J lost 8 bases, and 11 bases lay in between. CDR1 is MGHRA and CDR2 is YSYEKL in the germline V gene. The CDR3 is CASSQDRRVHEQFF. CDR3 DNA sequence: TGCGCCAGCAGCCAAGATCGTAGGGTCCATGAGCAGTTCTTC.

The CDR3 DNA follows: TGCGCCAGCAGTCGGACAGAAATGAACACTGAAGCTTTCTTT. Its protein is CASSRTEMNTEAFF. The J gene is TRBJ1-1, the V gene TRBV4-3; tentative D call: TRBD1 (6 bases). Trimming took 6 bases from V and 0 from J, leaving 11 bases between them. The CDR3 contains 14 residues. Germline V gene sequence: CDR1 LGHNA, CDR2 YSLEER.

The chain recombines TRBV20-1 with TRBJ1-2, with a tentative D call TRBD1 (6 bases). The CDR3 runs to 15 residues. Trimming removed 1 base at V and 4 bases at J, with 16 bases between. Germline CDR1 DFQATT, CDR2 SNEGSKA (reference sequence). CDR3 in amino acids: CSARVGQGSSYGYTF. CDR3 DNA: TGCAGTGCTAGAGTCGGCCAGGGGTCCTCCTATGGCTACACCTTC.

The V call is TRBV25-1, the J call TRBJ1-2; TRBD1 aligns across 7 bases. V lost 5 bases to trimming and J lost 0 bases; unmatched junction nucleotides: 6. Germline V gene lookup returns CDR1 MGHDK and CDR2 SYGVNS. CDR3 length equals 15 residues. CDR3 in amino acids: CASSLGQVPNYGYTF. In DNA form, the CDR3 reads TGTGCCAGCAGTTTAGGACAGGTCCCTAACTATGGCTACACCTTC.

The V call is TRBV7-9, the J call TRBJ2-1; 7 nucleotides align to TRBD2. The CDR3 extends over 16 amino acids. V shed 5 bases and J 2 bases; nucleotides not matched to a gene: 9. CDR1 and CDR2 from the germline V gene are SEHNR and FQNEAQ (reference sequence). This chain's CDR3 is CASSPRAGATYNEQFF. In DNA form, the CDR3 reads TGTGCCAGCAGCCCCCGGGCGGGAGCTACCTACAATGAGCAGTTCTTC. Full variable domain (rest looked up from reference TRBV7-9 and TRBJ2-1): DTGVSQNPRHKITKRGQNVTFRCDPISEHNRLYWYRQTLGQGPEFLTYFQNEAQLEKSRLLSDRFSAERPKGSFSTLEIQRTEQGDSAMYLCASSPRAGATYNEQFFGPGTRLTVL.